The 23 T cell receptor beta chains listed next were all sequenced from one sample in a study of response to subunit inactivated influenza vaccine. TCRdb itself ran the RT-PCR reads through MiXCR, one entry per CDR3 protein. The sample records about 780,000 distinct CDR3 sequences, about 18% being singletons. The source was PBMCs from blood, collected about 5 days after vaccination. These TCRs come from a man aged 50 to 59 who received an inactivated influenza vaccine.

V usage is TRBV7-2 and J usage is TRBJ2-5, with TRBD2 matching 8 bases. Trimming removed 2 bases from V and 5 bases from J; junction bases left unmatched: 4. The CDR3 is 14 residues long. In germline, CDR1 is SGHTA, CDR2 FQGNSA. Here the CDR3 reads CASSLIAGFETQYF. DNA of the CDR3: TGTGCCAGCAGCTTAATAGCGGGATTTGAGACCCAGTACTTC. Drawing the rest from reference TRBV7-2 and TRBJ2-5, the complete variable domain is GAGVSQSPSNKVTEKGKDVELRCDPISGHTALYWYRQSLGQGLEFLIYFQGNSAPDKSGLPSDRFSAERTGGSVSTLTIQRTQQEDSAVYLCASSLIAGFETQYFGPGTRLLVL.

This clonotype has just a few counts. J is TRBJ1-2 and V is TRBV4-3, with D maybe TRBD1 (6 bases). CDR1 and CDR2 from the germline V gene are LGHNA and YSLEER. Trimming took off 0 bases at V and 1 base at J, with 15 bases between the two ends. This CDR3 has 17 amino acids. CDR3: CASSQDSAPGVNYGYTF. In nucleotides, the CDR3 is TGCGCCAGCAGCCAAGACTCGGCGCCAGGGGTTAACTATGGCTACACCTTC.

J is TRBJ2-2 and V is TRBV6-2 or TRBV6-3; D is perhaps TRBD1 (5 bases). The germline gives CDR1 MNHEY, CDR2 SVGEGT. Trimming left V 2 bases short and J 6 bases short, with 7 bases between. The CDR3 is 13 residues long. CDR3 residues: CASSYNRPGELFF. The DNA for the CDR3 is TGTGCCAGCAGTTACAACAGGCCCGGGGAGCTGTTTTTT.

This clonotype was found a few times. The chain combines TRBV27 with TRBJ2-7, with TRBD1 matching 9 bases. CDR1 and CDR2 (germline): MNHEY, SMNVEV (reference sequence). The CDR3 has 16 amino acids. Trimming took 0 bases from V and 2 from J; bases not matched to a gene: 5. CDR3 in amino acids: CASSLSGQGDPYEQYF. CDR3 sequence (DNA): TGTGCCAGCAGTTTATCGGGACAGGGCGACCCCTACGAGCAGTACTTC.

There are many counts of this clonotype. J is TRBJ2-1 and V is TRBV12-3 or TRBV12-4, with 10 bases matching TRBD2. Unmatched junction bases numbered 7, after V lost 5 bases and J lost 6 bases. The CDR3 length is 15 residues. CDR3 loop: CASSTLAGVPNEQFF. CDR3 sequence (DNA): TGTGCCAGCAGTACCCTAGCGGGGGTCCCCAATGAGCAGTTCTTC.

This sequence joins TRBV12-3 or TRBV12-4 and TRBJ1-6; 7 bases map to TRBD1. V lost 8 bases to trimming and J lost 9 bases; unmatched junction nucleotides: 13. CDR3 length: 15 residues. The CDR3 DNA reads TGTGCCAGCGCCAACATACAGGGGTACGCTTCACCCCTCCACTTT. It encodes CASANIQGYASPLHF.

Turning to this clonotype: The junction and the germline gene differ at one end; a read error may be behind it. V and J are TRBV29-1 and TRBJ2-3; 13 bases line up with TRBD2. Germline CDR1 reads SQVTM; CDR2 reads ANQGSEA. This CDR3 contains 13 residues. The CDR3 loop is CSVGGTSGDTQCF. The CDR3, as DNA: TGCAGCGTTGGTGGGACTAGCGGGGATACGCAGTGTTTT.

The chain couples TRBV11-2 to TRBJ2-3; D unclear. V dropped 5 bases and J dropped 1 base, with 10 bases sitting between them. There are 14 residues in the CDR3. Germline lookup yields CDR1 SGHAT and CDR2 FQNNGV. The CDR3 DNA reads TGTGCCAGCAGCGAAGGATTCGGCACAGATACGCAGTATTTT. It yields the protein CASSEGFGTDTQYF.

This clonotype was observed a few times. The chain combines TRBV6-2 or TRBV6-3 with TRBJ1-2; D is unclear. V dropped 3 bases and J dropped 8 bases, with 7 bases sitting between them. The CDR3 runs to 11 residues. The germline CDR1 and CDR2 sequences are MNHEY and SVGEGT. CDR3 nucleotides: TGTGCCAGCAGTTATTACGAAGGCTACACCTTC. Its translation is CASSYYEGYTF.

This clonotype was seen only a few times. The genes are TRBV12-3 or TRBV12-4 and TRBJ2-1; TRBD1 matches 7 bases. There are 12 residues in the CDR3. V shed 7 bases and J 11 bases; nucleotides not matched to a gene: 8. CDR3 amino acids: CASTLTGNKQFF. The CDR3 nucleotides are TGTGCCAGCACCTTGACAGGGAACAAGCAGTTCTTC.

V usage is TRBV7-9 and J usage is TRBJ1-6, with D uncertain. From germline, CDR1 is SEHNR and CDR2 FQNEAQ (reference sequence). The CDR3 has 12 amino acids. V lost 3 bases and J lost 8, with 5 bases in between. In DNA form, the CDR3 reads TGTGCCAGCAGCTTGGCCGATTCACCCCTCCACTTT. Its protein product is CASSLADSPLHF. Full variable domain (rest looked up from reference TRBV7-9 and TRBJ1-6): DTGVSQNPRHKITKRGQNVTFRCDPISEHNRLYWYRQTLGQGPEFLTYFQNEAQLEKSRLLSDRFSAERPKGSFSTLEIQRTEQGDSAMYLCASSLADSPLHFGNGTRLTVT.

The V and J genes are TRBV7-2 and TRBJ2-2, with D perhaps TRBD1 (5 bases). Germline CDR1 SGHTA, CDR2 FQGNSA. This CDR3 region has 15 residues. The V end lost 2 bases, the J end lost 5 bases, and 12 bases lay between the germline ends. This CDR3 is CASSLIIGVTGELFF. DNA for the CDR3: TGTGCCAGCAGCTTAATCATAGGGGTGACCGGGGAGCTGTTTTTT.

This clonotype was seen a handful of times. This chain uses TRBV5-6 with TRBJ1-3; D unresolved. The CDR3 totals 14 residues. Germline-derived CDR1 and CDR2 are SGHDT and YYEEEE. The V gene lost 4 bases and the J gene lost 1 base, with 9 bases spanning the gap. In DNA form, the CDR3 reads TGTGCCAGCAGCGCGAGGACTTCTGGAAACACCATATATTTT. Residues: CASSARTSGNTIYF.

The V gene is TRBV20-1, the J gene TRBJ2-1; TRBD2 matches at 11 bases. Germline CDR1 is DFQATT and CDR2 is SNEGSKA (reference sequence). CDR3 length: 17 residues. V shed 6 bases, J shed 3 bases, and the junction held 13 bases outside the gene matches. CDR3 nucleotide sequence: TGCAGTGCCCGGACTAGCGGGTCCTCTTTAGGCTACAATGAGCAGTTCTTC. This sequence encodes CSARTSGSSLGYNEQFF.

This clonotype came up a few times. V is TRBV12-3 or TRBV12-4 and J is TRBJ1-1, with TRBD1 matching 7 bases. Losses at the gene ends were 6 bases for V and 6 bases for J; bases not matched to a gene: 13. The CDR3 has 15 residues. CDR3 sequence (DNA): TGTGCCAGCAGCTCTATCGACAGGGTCGATTCTGAAGCTTTCTTT. Residues: CASSSIDRVDSEAFF.

The chain recombines TRBV9 with TRBJ1-1, with no clear D. The CDR3 has 13 amino acids. Trimming left V 1 base short and J 5 bases short, with 9 bases between. CDR1 and CDR2 from the germline V gene are SGDLS and YYNGEE. CDR3 loop: CASSVSQTTEAFF. The CDR3 bases are TGTGCCAGCAGCGTATCCCAGACAACTGAAGCTTTCTTT.

The rearrangement links TRBV7-2 to TRBJ2-7, with TRBD2 identical over 10 bases. J was trimmed by 0 bases and V by 2 bases; bases with no gene match: 4. The CDR3 contains 16 residues. Germline-derived CDR1 and CDR2 are SGHTA and FQGNSA. CDR3 region: CASSLMSSGSSYEQYF. For the CDR3, the DNA is TGTGCCAGCAGCTTAATGTCTAGCGGGAGCTCCTACGAGCAGTACTTC.

CDR3 sequence (DNA): TGTGCCAGCAGCGTCTCACCCGGTGACCCTCGGGCAGATACGCAGTATTTT. Residues: CASSVSPGDPRADTQYF. The chain combines TRBV9 with TRBJ2-3; unclear D gene. Germline-derived CDR1 and CDR2 are SGDLS and YYNGEE. V lost 2 bases, J lost 4 bases, and 20 bases lay in between. This CDR3 is 17 amino acids long.

This clonotype has only a few counts. The chain employs TRBV11-2 and TRBJ1-5, with 11 bases aligning to TRBD1. Germline V lookup: CDR1 SGHAT, CDR2 FQNNGV. Unmatched junction bases numbered 13, after V lost 4 bases and J lost 5 bases. This CDR3 region has 18 residues. The CDR3: CASSSSPGTGGRHQPQHF. CDR3 coding DNA: TGTGCCAGCAGCTCCTCTCCCGGGACAGGGGGAAGGCATCAGCCCCAGCATTTT.

V and J are TRBV12-3 or TRBV12-4 and TRBJ2-3, with 7 bases that match TRBD1. The V and J ends lost 6 bases and 4 bases, in that order; junction bases with no gene match: 7. CDR3 length: 14 amino acids. The CDR3 DNA is TGTGCCAGCAGCCGTCCGACAGGGTCAGATACGCAGTATTTT. Encoded protein: CASSRPTGSDTQYF.

CDR3: CASRPGRDNQPQHF. CDR3 bases: TGTGCCAGCAGACCGGGACGGGATAATCAGCCCCAGCATTTT. The chain links TRBV12-3 or TRBV12-4 to TRBJ1-5, with D tentatively TRBD1 (5 bases). V shed 6 bases and J shed 4 bases, with 13 bases lying between them. The CDR3 sequence is 14 residues long.

This clonotype was counted ten times or more. V is TRBV12-3 or TRBV12-4 and J is TRBJ2-3; tentatively, D is TRBD1 or TRBD2 (5 bases each). CDR3 size: 15 residues. Deletions cut 0 bases from V and 1 base from J, with 8 bases between. CDR3 coding DNA: TGTGCCAGCAGTTTAGCGGGGGTGCGCACAGATACGCAGTATTTT. Translating it yields CASSLAGVRTDTQYF.

This clonotype has a handful of counts. V is TRBV5-6 and J is TRBJ2-7, with D possibly TRBD1 on 5 matching bases. Germline loops: CDR1 SGHDT, CDR2 YYEEEE. V gave up 4 bases and J gave up 5 bases, with 16 bases separating them. This CDR3 comprises 14 residues. CDR3 nucleotides: TGTGCCAGCAGCAGGGTAGGGGATTGGAACGAGCAGTACTTC. The encoded protein is CASSRVGDWNEQYF.